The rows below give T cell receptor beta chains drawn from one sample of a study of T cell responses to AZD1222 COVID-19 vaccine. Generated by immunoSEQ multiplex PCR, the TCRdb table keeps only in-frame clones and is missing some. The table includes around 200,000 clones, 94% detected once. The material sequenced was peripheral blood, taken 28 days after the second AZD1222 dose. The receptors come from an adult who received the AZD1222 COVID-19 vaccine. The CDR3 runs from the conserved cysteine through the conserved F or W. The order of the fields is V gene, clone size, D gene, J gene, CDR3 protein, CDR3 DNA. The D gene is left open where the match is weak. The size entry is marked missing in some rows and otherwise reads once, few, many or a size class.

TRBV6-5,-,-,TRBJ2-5,CASRKGVGGKETQYF,TGTGCCAGCAGGAAGGGTGTAGGGGGTAAAGAGACCCAGTACTTC
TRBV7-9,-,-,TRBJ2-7,CASSFLYEQYF,TGTGCCAGCAGCTTCCTATACGAGCAGTACTTC
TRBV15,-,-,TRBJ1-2,CATSREAVNYGYTF,TGTGCCACCAGCAGAGAGGCAGTTAACTATGGCTACACCTTC
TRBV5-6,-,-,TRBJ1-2,CASSSITQTHYGYTF,TGTGCCAGCAGCTCAATTACACAAACTCACTATGGCTACACCTTC
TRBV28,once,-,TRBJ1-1,CASNSGPEAFF,TGTGCCAGCAACAGTGGTCCTGAAGCTTTCTTT
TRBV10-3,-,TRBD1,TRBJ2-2,CAISSGQSNTGELFF,TGTGCCATCAGCTCGGGACAGTCGAACACCGGGGAGCTGTTTTTT
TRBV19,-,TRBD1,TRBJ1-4,CASSLIPGQANEKLFF,TGTGCCAGTAGCCTGATCCCGGGACAGGCTAATGAAAAACTGTTTTTT
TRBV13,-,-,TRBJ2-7,CASSLEPQGYEQYF,TGTGCCAGCAGCTTAGAACCACAGGGCTACGAGCAGTACTTC
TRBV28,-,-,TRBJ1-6,CASSIRGRDSPLHF,TGTGCCAGCAGCATAAGGGGCCGGGATTCACCCCTCCACTTT
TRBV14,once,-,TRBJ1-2,CASSQEQGLYGYTF,TGTGCCAGCAGCCAGGAGCAGGGCCTCTATGGCTACACCTTC
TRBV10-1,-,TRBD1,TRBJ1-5,CASSDYDRAGNQPQHF,TGCGCCAGCAGTGACTACGACAGGGCCGGCAATCAGCCCCAGCATTTT
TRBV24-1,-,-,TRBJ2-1,CATSDSGTPSYNEQFF,TGTGCCACCAGTGATTCCGGGACTCCTTCCTACAATGAGCAGTTCTTC
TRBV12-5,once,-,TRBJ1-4,CASGLVLNGDEKLFF,TGTGCTAGTGGTTTGGTCCTCAACGGTGATGAAAAACTGTTTTTT
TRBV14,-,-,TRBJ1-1,CASSRRQMNTEAFF,TGTGCCAGCAGCCGTCGGCAAATGAACACTGAAGCTTTCTTT
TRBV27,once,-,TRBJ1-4,CASSLTETNEKLFF,TGTGCCAGCAGTTTGACAGAGACTAATGAAAAACTGTTTTTT
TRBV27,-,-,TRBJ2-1,CASRLGSRQFF,TGTGCCAGCAGGCTCGGGAGTAGGCAGTTCTTC
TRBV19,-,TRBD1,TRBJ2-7,CASSAPGQGGDEQYF,TGTGCCAGTAGTGCCCCGGGACAGGGGGGCGACGAGCAGTACTTC
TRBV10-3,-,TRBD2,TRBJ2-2,CAISENSGSTGELFF,TGTGCCATCAGTGAAAATAGCGGGAGCACCGGGGAGCTGTTTTTT
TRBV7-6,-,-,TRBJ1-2,CASSPLQRHLESDGYTF,TGTGCCAGCAGCCCACTACAGCGACACCTCGAAAGTGATGGCTACACCTTC
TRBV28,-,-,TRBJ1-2,CASLHGRNYGYTF,TGTGCCAGCCTTCATGGGCGAAACTATGGCTACACCTTC
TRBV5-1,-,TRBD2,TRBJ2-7,CASSMLTRGVYEQYF,TGCGCCAGCAGCATGTTGACCCGGGGGGTATACGAGCAGTACTTC
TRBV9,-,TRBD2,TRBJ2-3,CASSTSAESTDTQYF,TGTGCCAGCTCGACTAGCGCAGAATCCACAGATACGCAGTATTTT
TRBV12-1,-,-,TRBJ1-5,CASSFMGAQPQHF,TGTGCCAGCAGCTTTATGGGGGCTCAGCCCCAGCATTTT
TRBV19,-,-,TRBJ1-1,CASTDGSASNTEAFF,TGTGCCAGTACCGATGGGTCTGCGAGTAACACTGAAGCTTTCTTT
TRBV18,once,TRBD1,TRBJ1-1,CASSPDRDEIAFF,TGTGCCAGCTCACCGGACAGGGACGAAATAGCTTTCTTT
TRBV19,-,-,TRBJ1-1,CASRGQSRSTEAFF,TGTGCCAGTAGAGGACAGTCGCGGAGCACTGAAGCTTTCTTT
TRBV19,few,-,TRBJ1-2,CASSLNTGSYGYTF,TGTGCCAGTAGTCTCAATACGGGGAGCTATGGCTACACCTTC
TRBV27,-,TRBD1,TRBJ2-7,CASRLSGGREQYF,TGTGCCAGCAGGCTTTCAGGGGGTCGGGAGCAGTACTTC
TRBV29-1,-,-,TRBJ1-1,CSVGGVPGLNTEAFF,TGCAGCGTGGGGGGGGTCCCAGGCTTAAACACTGAAGCTTTCTTT
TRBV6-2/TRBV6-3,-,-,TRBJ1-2,CASSFKGVRNYGYTF,TGTGCCAGCAGCTTCAAGGGGGTTCGGAACTATGGCTACACCTTC
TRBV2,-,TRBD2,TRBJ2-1,CASRLTSGTYNEQFF,TGTGCCAGCAGACTGACTAGCGGGACCTACAATGAGCAGTTCTTC
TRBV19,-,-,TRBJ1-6,CASSGGAGVSPLHF,TGTGCCAGTAGTGGGGGGGCTGGGGTCTCACCCCTCCACTTT